These T cell receptor beta chains were read from a single sample in a study of cytomegalovirus exposure and HLA in healthy donors. Clones were sequenced by immunoSEQ multiplex PCR, and TCRdb holds only the in-frame ones, with some missing. The sample includes 110,000 to 150,000 clones, roughly 81% of them seen just once. Material: PBMCs. The source of these receptors is a female donor in good health and CMV-seronegative. The CDR3 runs from the conserved cysteine through the conserved F or W. A D gene is named only where the DNA matches it firmly. Only part of the rows carry a size: once, few, many, or a class if the clone is expanded.

V,J,size,D,CDR3,DNA
TRBV19,TRBJ2-7,NA,TRBD2,CASSKGLAEIYEQYF,TGTGCCAGTAGTAAGGGACTAGCGGAGATCTACGAGCAGTACTTC
TRBV30,TRBJ2-5,NA,NA,CAWSGPNTGVLDQETQYF,TGTGCCTGGAGTGGCCCCAACACCGGGGTTTTGGACCAAGAGACCCAGTACTTC
TRBV2,TRBJ2-1,NA,NA,CAAPDSNNEQFF,TGTGCCGCACCAGACTCTAACAATGAGCAGTTCTTC
TRBV28,TRBJ2-5,NA,NA,CASSWSLRETQYF,TGTGCCAGCAGTTGGAGTTTGCGAGAGACCCAGTACTTC
TRBV6-1,TRBJ2-7,few,TRBD1,CASLVPLGRGYEQYF,TGTGCCAGCCTGGTCCCGCTGGGCAGGGGGTACGAGCAGTACTTC
TRBV19,TRBJ2-7,NA,TRBD2,CASRPRLAGGPYEQYF,TGTGCCAGTAGACCGAGACTAGCGGGAGGACCCTACGAGCAGTACTTC
TRBV27,TRBJ1-6,NA,NA,CASSFLSYNSPLHF,TGTGCCAGCAGTTTCCTCTCCTATAATTCACCCCTCCACTTT
TRBV7-3,TRBJ2-2,NA,TRBD1,CASSPGTGGSGELFF,TGTGCCAGCAGCCCCGGGACAGGCGGTAGCGGGGAGCTGTTTTTT
TRBV6-5,TRBJ1-2,once,TRBD1,CASSATGDSGGYTF,TGTGCCAGCAGTGCGACAGGGGATAGTGGTGGCTACACCTTC
TRBV10-1,TRBJ2-3,NA,NA,CATSSSTDTQYF,TGCGCCACCTCGTCTAGCACAGATACGCAGTATTTT
TRBV7-6,TRBJ2-5,NA,NA,CASSSSETQYF,TGTGCCAGCAGCTCCTCGGAGACCCAGTACTTC
TRBV27,TRBJ1-2,NA,NA,CASSRGQTYGYTF,TGTGCCAGCAGTAGAGGACAGACCTATGGCTACACCTTC
TRBV6-5,TRBJ2-1,NA,NA,CATMPVGPINEQFF,TGTGCCACAATGCCTGTGGGGCCCATTAATGAGCAGTTCTTC
TRBV6-6,TRBJ2-1,NA,NA,CASRGQADTSYNEQFF,TGTGCCAGCAGGGGACAAGCGGACACCTCCTACAATGAGCAGTTCTTC
TRBV7-2,TRBJ1-5,NA,NA,CASSLVGGQGNQPQHF,TGTGCCAGCAGCTTAGTCGGGGGGCAGGGCAATCAGCCCCAGCATTTT
TRBV2,TRBJ2-7,NA,NA,CASRSPGAYEQYF,TGTGCCAGCAGGAGCCCAGGGGCCTACGAGCAGTACTTC
TRBV6-1,TRBJ2-4,NA,NA,CASSGSRVAKNIQYF,TGTGCCAGCAGTGGCTCCAGGGTAGCCAAAAACATTCAGTACTTC
TRBV7-3,TRBJ2-1,NA,NA,CASSLIGGISSYNEQFF,TGTGCCAGCAGCTTAATAGGGGGAATATCCTCCTACAATGAGCAGTTCTTC
TRBV19,TRBJ2-7,NA,TRBD2,CASSLTGGDYEQYF,TGTGCCAGTAGCCTTACGGGGGGGGACTACGAGCAGTACTTC
TRBV28,TRBJ1-2,NA,TRBD1,CASSLVGQGTGYTF,TGTGCCAGCAGTTTAGTGGGACAGGGCACGGGCTACACCTTC
TRBV7-2,TRBJ2-5,once,NA,CASSLVASQETQYF,TGTGCCAGCAGCTTAGTGGCCTCCCAAGAGACCCAGTACTTC
TRBV18,TRBJ2-5,NA,NA,CASSPTNVETQYF,TGTGCCAGCTCACCTACAAATGTGGAGACCCAGTACTTC
TRBV7-9,TRBJ2-1,NA,NA,CASSPLGETGEQFF,TGTGCCAGCAGCCCCCTGGGAGAGACCGGGGAGCAGTTCTTC
TRBV5-1,TRBJ2-5,NA,TRBD1,CASSSGQGWETQYF,TGCGCCAGCAGCTCAGGACAGGGCTGGGAGACCCAGTACTTC
TRBV27,TRBJ1-3,NA,NA,CASSRTGRSGNTIYF,TGTGCCAGCAGTAGAACAGGGCGCTCTGGAAACACCATATATTTT
TRBV5-4,TRBJ1-1,few,NA,CASSSDQVGTEAFF,TGTGCCAGCAGCTCCGACCAGGTGGGCACTGAAGCTTTCTTT
TRBV5-6,TRBJ1-2,NA,NA,CASSLGRGADGYTF,TGTGCCAGCAGCTTGGGGCGGGGGGCGGATGGCTACACCTTC
TRBV25-1,TRBJ1-1,NA,NA,CASWRADTEAFF,TGTGCCAGCTGGAGGGCCGACACTGAAGCTTTCTTT
TRBV9,TRBJ2-1,few,TRBD2,CASSVGTSGGNEQFF,TGTGCCAGCAGCGTCGGGACTAGCGGGGGTAATGAGCAGTTCTTC
TRBV27,TRBJ1-5,NA,TRBD1,CASSSTGGEQPQHF,TGTGCCAGCAGTTCGACAGGGGGGGAGCAGCCCCAGCATTTT
TRBV6-5,TRBJ1-2,NA,NA,CASSGADLGGYGYTF,TGTGCCAGCAGCGGGGCGGACCTCGGGGGCTATGGCTACACCTTC
TRBV28,TRBJ1-2,NA,NA,CASSFNRDNYGYTF,TGTGCCAGCAGTTTCAACAGGGATAACTATGGCTACACCTTC
TRBV7-3,TRBJ1-1,NA,NA,CASSLMRVNTEAFF,TGTGCCAGCAGCTTAATGCGTGTGAACACTGAAGCTTTCTTT
TRBV11-3,TRBJ2-5,NA,NA,CASSPRPTGQETQYF,TGTGCCAGCAGCCCCCGCCCCACCGGGCAAGAGACCCAGTACTTC
TRBV10-3,TRBJ1-1,NA,NA,CAISESGQRNTEAFF,TGTGCCATCAGTGAGTCGGGGCAGAGGAACACTGAAGCTTTCTTT
TRBV5-1,TRBJ2-1,NA,TRBD2,CASSLDGVLARVGNEQFF,TGCGCCAGCAGCTTGGACGGGGTACTAGCGAGGGTAGGAAATGAGCAGTTCTTC
TRBV9,TRBJ1-4,NA,NA,CASSVGADHNEKLFF,TGTGCCAGCAGCGTAGGAGCGGACCATAATGAAAAACTGTTTTTT
TRBV2,TRBJ1-2,NA,TRBD1,CASTLQGWGGYTF,TGTGCCAGCACCCTACAGGGGTGGGGAGGCTACACCTTC
TRBV27,TRBJ1-5,NA,NA,CASSLSFYSNQPQHF,TGTGCCAGCAGTTTATCTTTCTATAGCAATCAGCCCCAGCATTTT
TRBV14,TRBJ2-7,NA,NA,CASSQDWGVTYEQYF,TGTGCCAGCAGCCAAGATTGGGGGGTGACCTACGAGCAGTACTTC
TRBV9,TRBJ2-2,NA,TRBD2,CASSVTRTSGNTGELFF,TGTGCCAGCAGCGTTACAAGGACTAGCGGAAACACCGGGGAGCTGTTTTTT
TRBV19,TRBJ1-4,NA,NA,CASSIDSPSAKKLFF,TGTGCCAGTAGTATCGATAGTCCCTCCGCCAAAAAACTGTTTTTT
TRBV18,TRBJ2-7,NA,TRBD1,CASSRDSRSYEQYF,TGTGCCAGCTCAAGGGACAGCCGTTCCTACGAGCAGTACTTC
TRBV9,TRBJ2-7,NA,NA,CASSVGLIDYEQYF,TGTGCCAGCAGCGTAGGGCTCATCGACTACGAGCAGTACTTC
TRBV4-1,TRBJ2-1,NA,TRBD2,CASSQEGLNLYNEQFF,TGCGCCAGCAGCCAAGAGGGACTAAACCTCTACAATGAGCAGTTCTTC
TRBV27,TRBJ1-5,NA,NA,CASSHGFSGGNQPQHF,TGTGCCAGCAGCCATGGTTTTTCGGGGGGAAATCAGCCCCAGCATTTT
TRBV27,TRBJ2-7,NA,NA,CASSLSPDIYEQYF,TGTGCCAGCAGTTTATCCCCGGACATCTACGAGCAGTACTTC
TRBV18,TRBJ2-7,NA,NA,CASSRRTGSSYEQYF,TGTGCCAGCTCACGACGGACGGGGAGCTCCTACGAGCAGTACTTC
TRBV19,TRBJ1-1,NA,TRBD1,CASSTRTGEAFF,TGTGCCAGTAGTACCCGGACAGGGGAAGCTTTCTTT
TRBV30,TRBJ1-1,NA,NA,CAWSVWAGLSTEAFF,TGTGCCTGGAGTGTATGGGCAGGATTATCCACTGAAGCTTTCTTT
TRBV6-5,TRBJ2-5,NA,TRBD2,CASSYNGLEQETQYF,TGTGCCAGCAGTTACAATGGACTAGAACAAGAGACCCAGTACTTC
TRBV29-1,TRBJ2-1,NA,NA,CSVEDGGERGFF,TGCAGCGTTGAAGACGGCGGGGAAAGAGGGTTCTTC
TRBV6-6,TRBJ2-7,NA,TRBD2,CASSHLGGVYEQYF,TGTGCCAGCAGCCACCTGGGGGGGGTCTACGAGCAGTACTTC
TRBV7-9,TRBJ2-3,NA,NA,CASGGDPTDTQYF,TGTGCCAGCGGAGGGGACCCCACAGATACGCAGTATTTT
TRBV18,TRBJ2-1,NA,NA,CASSPRGSYNEQFF,TGTGCCAGCTCACCCCGCGGCTCCTACAATGAGCAGTTCTTC
TRBV19,TRBJ2-7,NA,TRBD1,CASSIGGTGTYEQYF,TGTGCCAGTAGTATAGGGGGGACAGGGACCTACGAGCAGTACTTC
TRBV11-3,TRBJ2-7,NA,TRBD2,CASSQLSGTVYEQYF,TGTGCCAGCAGTCAACTTAGCGGGACCGTCTACGAGCAGTACTTC